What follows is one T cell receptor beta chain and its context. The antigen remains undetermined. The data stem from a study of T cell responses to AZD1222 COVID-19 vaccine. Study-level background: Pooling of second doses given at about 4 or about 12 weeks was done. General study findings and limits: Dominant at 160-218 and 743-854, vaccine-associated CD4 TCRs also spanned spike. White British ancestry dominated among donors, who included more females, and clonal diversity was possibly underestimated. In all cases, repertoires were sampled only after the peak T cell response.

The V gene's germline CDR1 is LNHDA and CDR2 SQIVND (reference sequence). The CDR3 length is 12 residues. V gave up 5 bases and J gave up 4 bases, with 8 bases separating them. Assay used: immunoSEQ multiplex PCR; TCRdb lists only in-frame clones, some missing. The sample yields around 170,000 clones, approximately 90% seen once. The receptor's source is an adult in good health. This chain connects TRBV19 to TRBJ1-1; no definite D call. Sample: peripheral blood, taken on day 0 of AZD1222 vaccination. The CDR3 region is CASSLAATEAFF. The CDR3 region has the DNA TGTGCCAGTAGTCTGGCGGCCACTGAAGCTTTCTTT. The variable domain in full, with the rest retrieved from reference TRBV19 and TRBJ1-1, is DGGITQSPKYLFRKEGQNVTLSCEQNLNHDAMYWYRQDPGQGLRLIYYSQIVNDFQKGDIAEGYSVSREKKESFPLTVTSAQKNPTAFYLCASSLAATEAFFGQGTRLTVV.